The sequence of this T cell receptor (beta chain) was determined in a study of cytomegalovirus exposure and HLA in healthy donors. The wider study: There were fewer than 500 genotyped donors. Of these, 81% fell in the genetic ancestry cluster associated with self-reported Caucasian donors.

With 60 Vbeta and 13 Jbeta primers, the PCR was carried out. Sequencing was performed with immunoSEQ multiplex PCR; in TCRdb, only in-frame clones are kept and a portion is missing. This sample has about 190,000 clones, with 80% to 85% found just once. Study-wide results and limits: Exclusion applied to some V segments, including TRBV6-2 and TRBV6-3, as they were indistinguishable.

This clone was counted a single time. Its antigen is unidentified. This CDR3 is 15 amino acids long. Germline CDR1 is MNHEY and CDR2 is SMNVEV (reference sequence). Unmatched junction bases numbered 7, after V lost 4 bases and J lost 3 bases. The origin of this receptor is a woman in her twenties or thirties in good health and CMV-seronegative. The sample consisted of PBMCs. The rearrangement uses TRBV27 and TRBJ2-7; 9 nucleotides align to TRBD2. The DNA for the CDR3 is TGTGCCAGCAGTTCCCTACTAGCGGGCGGCTACGAGCAGTACTTC. Translated: CASSSLLAGGYEQYF.